Each of the 22 T cell receptor beta chains below was sequenced from the same sample in a study of spatial heterogeneity in lung cancer. Time point here: blood at routine non-recurrence follow-up after resection. TCRdb re-analysed the 5' RACE reads in MiXCR, keeping a single row per CDR3 protein. The sample lists 100,000 to 120,000 distinct CDR3 sequences; under 14% were seen once. The sequencing here drew on PBMCs, taken at follow-up. The receptors here all came from a female donor with early-stage non-small cell lung cancer.

This clonotype came up a few times. The CDR3: CSVDIGGWTETQYF. The CDR3 region has the DNA TGCAGCGTTGACATTGGAGGATGGACAGAGACCCAGTACTTC. The rearrangement uses TRBV29-1 and TRBJ2-5; tentative D call: TRBD2 (5 bases). Trimming left V 3 bases short and J 4 bases short, with 15 bases between. CDR1 and CDR2 (germline): SQVTM, ANQGSEA. The CDR3 loop spans 14 amino acids.

This clonotype was detected only a few times. The chain employs TRBV7-2 and TRBJ1-4; 9 nucleotides match TRBD1. Germline CDR1 and CDR2: SGHTA and FQGNSA. With 6 bases clipped from V and 6 bases from J, the junction kept 2 bases outside the gene matches. There are 13 residues in the CDR3. The DNA for the CDR3 is TGTGCCAGCAGACAGGGGGCTGATGAAAAACTGTTTTTT. This gives the protein CASRQGADEKLFF.

This clonotype was detected many times. A junction boundary mismatches the germline segment, possibly from a read error. The chain recombines TRBV20-1 with TRBJ2-5; 9 nucleotides match TRBD2. Germline CDR1 is DFQATT and CDR2 is SNEGSKA (reference sequence). This CDR3 region has 13 residues. CDR3 region: CSARDRLAGMTHF. Here the CDR3 DNA reads TGCAGTGCTAGAGATCGGCTAGCGGGAATGACCCACTTC.

This chain links TRBV6-5 with TRBJ1-4; no firm D call. In germline, CDR1 is MNHEY, CDR2 SVGAGI. The CDR3 spans 13 residues. Trimming stripped 2 bases from V and 5 bases from J, with 6 bases between. The chain's CDR3 is CASSYVQNEKLFF. The CDR3 region has the DNA TGTGCCAGCAGTTACGTGCAGAATGAAAAACTGTTTTTT.

A note on this clonotype: A much larger clone sits a single nucleotide away, making a read error possible. The rearrangement joins TRBV12-3 or TRBV12-4 to TRBJ2-5; 8 bases map to TRBD2. There are 14 residues in the CDR3. Here the CDR3 reads CVSSAGLVTETQYF. As DNA, the CDR3 is TGTGTCAGCAGTGCGGGACTAGTTACGGAGACCCAGTACTTC.

This clonotype has more than one count but fewer than ten. The J gene is TRBJ2-3, the V gene TRBV4-2; TRBD2 matches at 9 bases. The CDR3 totals 19 residues. Germline V CDR1 and CDR2: LGHNA, YNFKEQ. V trimming: 0 bases; J trimming: 2 bases; junction bases outside the gene matches: 12. The CDR3 bases are TGTGCCAGCAGCCAAGATCTCGGCGGGAGGGCCGGGGTCACAGATACGCAGTATTTT. This encodes CASSQDLGGRAGVTDTQYF.

The V call is TRBV10-1, the J call TRBJ1-1; D not resolved. V gave up 6 bases and J gave up 0 bases, with 8 bases separating them. The V gene's germline CDR1 is WNHNN and CDR2 SYGVQD (reference sequence). This CDR3 region has 13 residues. The DNA for the CDR3 is TGCGCCAGCAGACAGCTAATGAACACTGAAGCTTTCTTT. Translating it yields CASRQLMNTEAFF.

This clonotype was counted a few times. The rearrangement uses TRBV6-2 or TRBV6-3 and TRBJ1-5; D is possibly TRBD1 (6 bases). The CDR3 covers 15 residues. Germline values: CDR1 MNHEY, CDR2 SVGEGT. V was clipped by 5 bases and J by 0 bases, with 11 bases between them. The CDR3 DNA reads as TGTGCCAGCAGTGGACGGGGGCGTAGCAATCAGCCCCAGCATTTT. Translated, it gives CASSGRGRSNQPQHF.

This chain joins TRBV2 and TRBJ1-2; D remains ambiguous. Deletions cut 4 bases from V and 0 bases from J, with 6 bases between. Germline V lookup: CDR1 SNHLY, CDR2 FYNNEI. The CDR3 sequence is 13 residues long. The CDR3 sequence: CASSASPNYGYTF. The CDR3 DNA sequence: TGTGCCAGCAGTGCCTCCCCTAACTATGGCTACACCTTC.

The chain joins TRBV27 to TRBJ1-5; D call uncertain. Germline CDR1 is MNHEY and CDR2 is SMNVEV (reference sequence). The CDR3 runs to 13 residues. V lost 0 bases, J lost 2 bases, and 2 bases lay in between. The CDR3 spells CASSLSRNQPQHF. CDR3 DNA: TGTGCCAGCAGTTTATCTCGCAATCAGCCCCAGCATTTT.

The chain recombines TRBV10-3 with TRBJ1-1; D is possibly TRBD1 (5 bases). This CDR3 has 14 amino acids. V was clipped by 5 bases and J by 2 bases, with 12 bases between them. Per the germline V gene, CDR1 is ENHRY and CDR2 is SYGVKD. CDR3 bases: TGTGCCATCAGTCCCAACGGGGGTAACACTGAAGCTTTCTTT. Protein product: CAISPNGGNTEAFF.

The chain has TRBV5-1 and TRBJ1-4; the match to TRBD1 covers 8 bases. CDR3 length: 17 residues. V dropped 4 bases and J dropped 0; count of bases not matched to a gene: 8. The germline V gene encodes CDR1 SGHRS and CDR2 YFSETQ. The CDR3 spells CASSPGQDYATNEKLFF. The DNA of the CDR3 is TGCGCCAGCAGCCCGGGACAGGACTACGCAACTAATGAAAAACTGTTTTTT. Supplemented by reference TRBV5-1 and TRBJ1-4, the full variable domain reads KAGVTQTPRYLIKTRGQQVTLSCSPISGHRSVSWYQQTPGQGLQFLFEYFSETQRNKGNFPGRFSGRQFSNSRSEMNVSTLELGDSALYLCASSPGQDYATNEKLFFGSGTQLSVL.

This clonotype was observed at least ten times. This chain joins TRBV6-5 and TRBJ2-7; D is ambiguous. The V and J ends lost 5 bases and 3 bases respectively, with 8 bases between them. The CDR3 runs 12 residues. Germline V gene sequence: CDR1 MNHEY, CDR2 SVGAGI. CDR3 sequence: CASSPTLYEQYF. CDR3 coding DNA: TGTGCCAGCAGTCCAACCCTCTACGAGCAGTACTTC.

This clonotype has a handful of counts. The chain employs TRBV15 and TRBJ1-5; D is uncertain. Germline V gives CDR1 LNHNV, CDR2 YYDKDF (reference sequence). V lost 5 bases to trimming and J lost 3 bases, with 14 bases between them. This CDR3 has 15 residues. CDR3 protein: CATSPGVLANQPQHF. The CDR3 DNA is TGTGCCACCAGCCCGGGCGTACTGGCCAATCAGCCCCAGCATTTT.

This clonotype showed up many times. The chain links TRBV12-3 or TRBV12-4 to TRBJ1-2; TRBD1 matches 10 bases. The CDR3 runs 14 residues. The J segment lost 7 bases and the V segment lost 4 bases, leaving 6 bases of the junction unmatched. For the CDR3, the DNA is TGTGCCAGCAGTTCGGACAGGGGGTTGGCTGGCTACACCTTC. Protein sequence: CASSSDRGLAGYTF.

There are many counts of this clonotype. The genes are TRBV20-1 and TRBJ2-3; D may be TRBD1 (5 bases). Germline V gene data show CDR1 as DFQATT and CDR2 as SNEGSKA (reference sequence). The ends were cut back, 2 bases at V and 1 base at J, with 7 bases in the middle. This CDR3 comprises 13 residues. CDR3 DNA: TGCAGTGCTAGACTACAGGGCACAGATACGCAGTATTTT. Protein: CSARLQGTDTQYF.

The V call is TRBV7-9, the J call TRBJ2-3; 13 bases match TRBD2. The CDR3 extends over 20 amino acids. From germline, CDR1 is SEHNR and CDR2 FQNEAQ (reference sequence). Trimming removed 5 bases from V and 0 bases from J; junction bases left unmatched: 14. The CDR3 nucleotides read TGTGCCAGCAGCCAACGACTAGCGGGAGGACAATTCGCTAGCACAGATACGCAGTATTTT. It codes for CASSQRLAGGQFASTDTQYF.

This clonotype appeared a few times. This sequence joins TRBV7-3 and TRBJ2-3, with D hard to call. Germline V CDR1 and CDR2: SGHTA, FQGTGA. The CDR3 runs 13 residues. The germline V and J ends were trimmed by 3 bases and 4 bases, with 8 bases remaining between them. The CDR3 reads CASSFSRSDTQYF. CDR3 sequence (DNA): TGTGCCAGCAGCTTCTCAAGGTCAGATACGCAGTATTTT.

This clonotype was counted only a few times. The rearrangement links TRBV12-3 or TRBV12-4 to TRBJ1-1; TRBD1 might be the D (6 bases). V lost 6 bases and J 0 bases, leaving 14 bases between the germline ends. The CDR3 is 15 residues long. The CDR3 here is CASSRQVAVNTEAFF. CDR3 bases: TGTGCCAGCAGCCGACAGGTTGCAGTGAACACTGAAGCTTTCTTT.

The chain is built from TRBV29-1 and TRBJ2-3; 7 bases agree with TRBD1. The germline gives CDR1 SQVTM, CDR2 ANQGSEA. Trimming cost V 6 bases and J 0 bases; bases outside gene matches: 3. The length of the CDR3 is 13 residues. In nucleotides, the CDR3 is TGCAGCGTAAGACAGGGCAGCACAGATACGCAGTATTTT. Its translation: CSVRQGSTDTQYF.

This clonotype has a handful of counts. This chain joins TRBV19 and TRBJ1-5; unclear D gene. Germline loops: CDR1 LNHDA, CDR2 SQIVND (reference sequence). This CDR3 region has 16 residues. V gave up 5 bases and J gave up 5 bases, with 19 bases separating them. This CDR3 reads CASSSRPLGTDQPQHF. CDR3 nucleotide sequence: TGTGCCAGTAGTTCCCGCCCTTTGGGCACGGATCAGCCCCAGCATTTT.

The V and J genes are TRBV5-1 and TRBJ2-1; 8 bases are a match to TRBD2. This CDR3 region has 15 residues. Germline CDR1 reads SGHRS; CDR2 reads YFSETQ. Losses at the gene ends were 4 bases for V and 6 bases for J; bases not matched to a gene: 9. The CDR3, as DNA: TGCGCCAGCAGCCCTGGGACTAGGCTCGCCAATGAGCAGTTCTTC. This gives the protein CASSPGTRLANEQFF.